This TCR beta chain was obtained from a study of response to subunit inactivated influenza vaccine (dated by TCRdb to the late 2010s). About the full investigation: To follow how T cells responded to a trivalent subunit inactivated influenza vaccine, the researchers relied on deep quantitative profiling of the T cell receptor repertoire.

At least ten counts were recorded for this clonotype. The antigen it recognizes is unknown. Per-base qualities were not stored, and no clone one base away is much larger. Including cysteine and phenylalanine, the CDR3 has 15 amino acids. Solely the CDR3 DNA is kept, with 45 bases framed from the first base. Per the germline V gene, MDHEN is the CDR1 and SYDVKM is the CDR2. Trimming removed 7 bases from V and 7 bases from J; the gene matches leave 15 bases unexplained. Overall study outcomes, separate from this receptor: The authors suggested that each seasonal influenza vaccination may recruit only a limited number of new T cells.

To prepare the library, RT-PCR was applied. The instrument given in TCRdb is Illumina HiSeq 2500. The public reads were run again by TCRdb, first through fastp at Q25 and then through MiXCR, and only productive beta chains were kept. Rows with one shared CDR3 protein collapse into an entry with the most common genes and DNA. Present in this sample are over 800,000 distinct CDR3 sequences, around 20% of which were seen just once. The leading ten clones occupy roughly 10% of the sample. This specimen consisted of PBMCs from blood, obtained 4 to 6 days after vaccination. Recombination joined TRBV28 with TRBJ2-7; 8 bases in the middle match TRBD2. This receptor was taken from a man aged 45-65 years who received an inactivated influenza vaccine. Donor details come from another sample of the same person, matched by shared clones. The sequenced DNA: TGTGCCAGCAATTACGGGGGGACTAGTTGGGGTGAGCAGTACTTC. Translated, it gives CASNYGGTSWGEQYF.